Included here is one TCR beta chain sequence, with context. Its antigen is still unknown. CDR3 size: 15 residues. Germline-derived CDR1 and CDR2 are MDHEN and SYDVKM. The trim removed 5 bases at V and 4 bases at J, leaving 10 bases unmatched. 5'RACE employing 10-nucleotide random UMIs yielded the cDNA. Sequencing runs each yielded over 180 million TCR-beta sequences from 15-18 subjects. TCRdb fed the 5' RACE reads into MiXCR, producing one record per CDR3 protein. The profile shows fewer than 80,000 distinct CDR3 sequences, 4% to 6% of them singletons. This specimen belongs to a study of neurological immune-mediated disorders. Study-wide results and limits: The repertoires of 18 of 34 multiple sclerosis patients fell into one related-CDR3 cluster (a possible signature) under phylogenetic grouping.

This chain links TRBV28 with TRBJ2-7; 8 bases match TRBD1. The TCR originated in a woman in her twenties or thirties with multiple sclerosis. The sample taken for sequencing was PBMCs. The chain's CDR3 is CASSLPDRDLYEQYF. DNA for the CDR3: TGTGCCAGCAGTCTACCGGACAGGGATCTTTACGAGCAGTACTTC.